The rows below give T cell receptor beta chains drawn from one sample of a study of identical twins. Each CDR3 protein gets one entry after TCRdb re-called the 5' RACE reads with MiXCR. The profile shows approximately 620,000 distinct CDR3 sequences, over 8.5% of them singletons. The same sample was also studied in work on yellow fever vaccine responses in identical twins.

Sequenced material: PBMCs. Receptors were obtained from a woman between 18 and 29 years old in good health. Each CDR3 is given with its conserved first and last residue. A D gene is named only where the DNA matches it firmly. A clone size is listed for some rows: how often the clone was seen (once, few, many), or a class if it is expanded.

abundance,j_gene,v_gene,d_gene,CDR3nt,CDR3aa
NA,TRBJ2-3,TRBV18,NA,TGTGCCAGCTCACCACATCGGGCAGATACGCAGTATTTT,CASSPHRADTQYF
many,TRBJ2-4,TRBV6-5,NA,TGTGCCAGCAGTTACTCCAGGGTGTACAACATTCAGTACTTC,CASSYSRVYNIQYF
NA,TRBJ2-3,TRBV7-2,TRBD2,TGTGCCAGCAGCCCGGTCGGGGGGGCTAGCACAGATACGCAGTATTTT,CASSPVGGASTDTQYF
few,TRBJ2-7,TRBV7-2,NA,TGTGCCAGCAGCTGGGGGCAGAACTCCTACGAGCAGTACTTC,CASSWGQNSYEQYF
many,TRBJ2-4,TRBV20-1,NA,TGCAGTTCTCCTCCAGAAGGTCCTAACCCTGGGAACATTCAGTACTTC,CSSPPEGPNPGNIQYF
many,TRBJ2-5,TRBV7-2,NA,TGTGCCAGCAGTTTAGCGGAACAAGAGACCCAGTACTTC,CASSLAEQETQYF
NA,TRBJ2-7,TRBV25-1,TRBD2,TGTGCCAGCAGTGAGCCTAGCGGGTGGTTCTCCGAGCAGTACTTC,CASSEPSGWFSEQYF
few,TRBJ2-7,TRBV6-1,NA,TGTGCCAGCAGTGAGGGGGGTCGAGGGGTGGGCTACGAGCAGTACTTC,CASSEGGRGVGYEQYF
NA,TRBJ2-2,TRBV15,TRBD1,TGTGCCACGAACCGGGACAGGGGAACCGGGGAGCTGTTTTTT,CATNRDRGTGELFF
many,TRBJ2-3,TRBV6-5,NA,TGTGCCAGCAGGGCCATGAGAGGGGTTACGCAGTATTTT,CASRAMRGVTQYF
many,TRBJ2-7,TRBV7-9,NA,TGTGCCAGCAGCTTTAACTACGAGCAGTACTTC,CASSFNYEQYF
many,TRBJ2-5,TRBV7-2,TRBD1,TGTGCCAGCAGCTTAGCTGGGACAGGGGCGGGCCAAGAGACCCAGTACTTC,CASSLAGTGAGQETQYF
many,TRBJ2-5,TRBV10-3,TRBD1,TGTGCCATCTCCGCTGGGACAGCCCAAGAGACCCAGTACTTC,CAISAGTAQETQYF
NA,TRBJ2-1,TRBV5-6,NA,TGTGCCAGCAGCTTCATTAATAATGAGCAGTTCTTC,CASSFINNEQFF
many,TRBJ1-6,TRBV18,NA,TGTGCCAGCTCACCACTCGCGACGGGAGATAATTCACCCCTCCACTTT,CASSPLATGDNSPLHF
few,TRBJ1-1,TRBV24-1,NA,TGTGCCACCAGTGATTCCGGCCCTCCTGGGGGAGCTTTCTTT,CATSDSGPPGGAFF
NA,TRBJ2-3,TRBV15,TRBD2,TGTGCCACCAGCAGAGAACTAGCGGGAGGACCTAGCACAGATACGCAGTATTTT,CATSRELAGGPSTDTQYF
NA,TRBJ2-1,TRBV19,TRBD1,TGTGCCAGTAGTCGGGACAGCCAATACAATGAGCAGTTCTTC,CASSRDSQYNEQFF
many,TRBJ1-1,TRBV7-8,NA,TGTGCCAGCAGCTGGGGGACGTCGAACACTGAAGCTTTCTTT,CASSWGTSNTEAFF
once,TRBJ2-1,TRBV27,NA,TGTGCCAGCAGTTGGCTCGGGGCTAACAATGAGCAGTTCTTC,CASSWLGANNEQFF
few,TRBJ1-4,TRBV2,NA,TGTGCCAGCAAGGGCCGGGAAAAACTGTTTTTT,CASKGREKLFF
NA,TRBJ2-1,TRBV13,TRBD2,TGTGCCAGCAGCGCCAGGACTAGCGGGAGGAAATACAATGAGCAGTTCTTC,CASSARTSGRKYNEQFF
NA,TRBJ2-3,TRBV12-3/TRBV12-4,NA,TGTGCCAGCAGTTTGTTGGGGGGCTCTGCAGATACGCAGTATTTT,CASSLLGGSADTQYF
few,TRBJ1-6,TRBV6-5,NA,TGTGCCAGCAGTTCTCGCCTCGGGGCAGGGGATGGTTCACCCCTCCACTTT,CASSSRLGAGDGSPLHF
NA,TRBJ1-1,TRBV12-3/TRBV12-4,NA,TGTGCCAGCAGTTCGGCCTTTGAAGCTTTCTTT,CASSSAFEAFF
few,TRBJ2-7,TRBV6-5,TRBD2,TGTGCCAGCAGTTACCTGGGACTAGCGACATTCGCTAACTACGAGCAGTACTTC,CASSYLGLATFANYEQYF
many,TRBJ1-1,TRBV13,NA,TGTGCCAGCAGCGGAGACACTGAAGCTTTCTTT,CASSGDTEAFF
NA,TRBJ2-3,TRBV10-3,TRBD1,TGTGCCATCAGCAATGTCCCTGACAGGGGACTGGTGGGCACAGATACGCAGTATTTT,CAISNVPDRGLVGTDTQYF
few,TRBJ1-6,TRBV7-9,NA,TGTGCCAGCAGCTCGGCCCTACCGGGTGATTCACCCCTCCACTTT,CASSSALPGDSPLHF
few,TRBJ2-7,TRBV29-1,TRBD1,TGCAGCGTCCACAGGGGTGGAGAGCAGTACTTC,CSVHRGGEQYF
many,TRBJ2-7,TRBV29-1,NA,TGCAGCGTTGGACCGGACGGAAGGTTAGGCGAGCAGTACTTC,CSVGPDGRLGEQYF
many,TRBJ2-3,TRBV7-9,NA,TGTGCCAGCAGCTTAACGTCGGCGGCCGCCACAGATACGCAGTATTTT,CASSLTSAAATDTQYF
few,TRBJ2-5,TRBV30,TRBD2,TGTGCCTGGAGCGGAGCCGGACTAGATGGGACCCAGTACTTC,CAWSGAGLDGTQYF
NA,TRBJ2-2,TRBV7-9,NA,TGTGCCAGCAGCTCCATCGGCGGCCCCACCGGGGAGCTGTTTTTT,CASSSIGGPTGELFF